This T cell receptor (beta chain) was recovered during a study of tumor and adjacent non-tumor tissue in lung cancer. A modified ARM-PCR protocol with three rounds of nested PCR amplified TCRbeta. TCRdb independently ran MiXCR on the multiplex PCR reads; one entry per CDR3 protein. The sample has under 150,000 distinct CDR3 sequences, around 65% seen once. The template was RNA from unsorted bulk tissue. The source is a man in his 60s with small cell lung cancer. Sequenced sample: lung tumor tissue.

The CDR3 DNA reads as TGTGCCAGCTCGGTTCCGAGCGCTTCTGGAAACACCATATATTTT. This sequence encodes CASSVPSASGNTIYF. J is TRBJ1-3 and V is TRBV7-9, with unresolved D. The CDR3 loop spans 15 amino acids. The V end lost 8 bases, the J end lost 1 base, and 15 bases lay between the germline ends. Germline-derived CDR1 and CDR2 are SEHNR and FQNEAQ (reference sequence).